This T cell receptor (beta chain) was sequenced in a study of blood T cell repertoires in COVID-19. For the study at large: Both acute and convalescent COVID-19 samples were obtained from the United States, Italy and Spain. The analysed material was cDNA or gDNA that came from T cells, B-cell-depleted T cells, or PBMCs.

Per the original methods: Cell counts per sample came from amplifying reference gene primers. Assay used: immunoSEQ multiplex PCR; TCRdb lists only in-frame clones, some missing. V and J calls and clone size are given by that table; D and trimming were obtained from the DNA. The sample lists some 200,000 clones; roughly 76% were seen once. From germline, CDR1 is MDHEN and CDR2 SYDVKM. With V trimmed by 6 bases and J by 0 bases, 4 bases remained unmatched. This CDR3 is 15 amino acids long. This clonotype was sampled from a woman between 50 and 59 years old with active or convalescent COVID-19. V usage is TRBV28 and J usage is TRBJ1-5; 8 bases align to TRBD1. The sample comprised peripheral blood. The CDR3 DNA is TGTGCCAGCAGACTACAGGGGGTTAGCAATCAGCCCCAGCATTTT. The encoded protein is CASRLQGVSNQPQHF.